What follows describes a single T cell receptor beta chain. Antigen unknown. This sample includes further DNA sequences coding for the same CDR3. The length of the CDR3 is 14 residues. V dropped 4 bases and J dropped 0 bases, with 8 bases sitting between them. Per the germline V gene, CDR1 is SGHRS and CDR2 is YFSETQ. The sample comes from a study of cytomegalovirus exposure and HLA in healthy donors. Study overall: Within an early data release were roughly 83 million unique TCRs drawn from HLA-typed donors.

Researchers ran the PCR with 60 Vbeta and 13 Jbeta primers. Clones were sequenced by immunoSEQ multiplex PCR, and TCRdb holds only the in-frame ones, with some missing. Among 110,000 to 150,000 clones, around 75% were seen once, and the ten largest hold around 1.6%. Study-wide results and caveats: The investigators catalogued about 170 TCR beta chains as cytomegalovirus-associated. In vitro checks showed that a few CMV-associated chains really do target CMV antigens.

V usage is TRBV5-1 and J usage is TRBJ2-1; perhaps TRBD2 as D (5 bases). Sequenced material: PBMCs. This TCR was sampled from a woman in her 30s in good health and CMV-seronegative. The CDR3 nucleotides are TGCGCCAGCAGCCCGGGAAGCTCCTACAATGAGCAGTTCTTC. It yields the protein CASSPGSSYNEQFF.